The T cell receptor (beta chain) described here comes from a study of human T cells and chemical hapten exposure. Each CDR3 protein is one row after TCRdb ran MiXCR on the RACE reads. The sample includes tens of thousands of distinct CDR3 sequences, over 6% of them seen just once. The sample's time point: patch test 1, 2 weeks after DPC sensitization. Specified treatment: therapeutic diphenylcyclopropenone sensitization with weekly scalp DPC. V lost 5 bases and J lost 3; bases outside the gene matches: 8. The CDR3 has 17 residues. CDR1 SGHAT and CDR2 FQNNGV come from the germline V gene. This clonotype was seen many times.

The gene calls are TRBV11-2 and TRBJ2-1; 12 bases are a match to TRBD2. This receptor was obtained from a woman aged 30 to 39 with alopecia areata. Some clones in this sample may be carry-over from other donors' samples. Sequences were derived from whole blood, sampled in connection with sensitization to the hapten diphenylcyclopropenone (DPC). The CDR3 reads CASSPRGLAGFYNEQFF. The CDR3 bases are TGTGCCAGCAGCCCGAGGGGACTAGCGGGTTTCTACAATGAGCAGTTCTTC.